This TCR beta chain was profiled in a study of shared clonotypes between healthy human individuals. Replicate sorted-subset PCRs were loaded with around 200 ng DNA, about 30,000 T cell genomes. Clones were read by immunoSEQ multiplex PCR, and TCRdb kept only the in-frame ones, dropping some. The sample yields about 2 million clones, about 95% seen once. Naive CD8 cells lacked CD45RO, underwent positive selection for CCR7 and left out terminally differentiated effector memory CD45RA+ cells. Study results and caveats: Blood was the only sampled material, and tissue repertoires likely differ. Richness estimates generally favored naive over memory subsets.

Trimming removed 4 bases at V and 5 bases at J, with 17 bases between. Germline assignment: CDR1 SEHNR and CDR2 FQNEAQ (reference sequence). This CDR3 has 15 amino acids. This clone has only one observation. The antigen is undetermined. Sequenced sample: naive CD8+ T cells sorted from blood. This sequence originates from a man between 18 and 29 years old in good health. The chain recombines TRBV7-9 with TRBJ2-5; maybe TRBD2 (5 bases). The CDR3 DNA reads TGTGCCAGCAGCTCACAACTAGGGTCCTGGGAGACCCAGTACTTC. Translating gives CASSSQLGSWETQYF.